Each of the 21 T cell receptor beta chains below was sequenced from the same sample in a study of beta chain features in type 1 diabetes. Every bit of the isolated RNA underwent reverse transcription, so sequencing read expressed TCRB transcripts. The protocol was immunoSEQ multiplex PCR, while the TCRdb copy is restricted to in-frame clones and leaves out a portion. Here the sample spans hundreds of thousands of clones, roughly 15% being singletons. The sample consisted of naive CD4+ T cells from blood. The source of these receptors is a woman aged 18 to 35 in good health.

This clone occurred a few times. The chain links TRBV11-2 to TRBJ2-1, with D unresolved. Germline V gene lookup returns CDR1 SGHAT and CDR2 FQNNGV. The CDR3 extends over 15 amino acids. V lost 5 bases to trimming and J lost 2 bases, with 13 bases between them. CDR3: CASSPQPVAYNEQFF. DNA for the CDR3: TGTGCCAGCAGCCCCCAGCCCGTCGCCTACAATGAGCAGTTCTTC.

This clone was picked up a small number of times. This chain joins TRBV7-2 and TRBJ1-5; D might be TRBD1 (5 bases). V was trimmed by 1 base and J by 3 bases, leaving 13 bases between them. Germline CDR1 reads SGHTA; CDR2 reads FQGNSA. This CDR3 comprises 16 residues. The CDR3 region has the DNA TGTGCCAGCAGCTTAGTGGGGGGTCGGGCCAATCAGCCCCAGCATTTT. Translated, it gives CASSLVGGRANQPQHF.

The chain couples TRBV7-2 to TRBJ2-5, with D hard to call. This CDR3 is 11 amino acids long. The V end lost 6 bases, the J end lost 13 bases, and 15 bases lay between the germline ends. Germline lookup yields CDR1 SGHTA and CDR2 FQGNSA. CDR3 bases: TGTGCCAGCAGGAAAGGACCCGGAACGTACTTC. Translated, it gives CASRKGPGTYF.

This clone was observed a few times. V usage is TRBV19 and J usage is TRBJ2-5; 9 nucleotides line up with TRBD1. The CDR3 covers 16 residues. Trimming removed 5 bases from V and 5 bases from J; junction bases left unmatched: 12. Germline V gives CDR1 LNHDA, CDR2 SQIVND (reference sequence). Written as DNA, the CDR3 is TGTGCCAGTAGTCGAGCTGGGACAGGGCAAAGTGAGACCCAGTACTTC. Translating it yields CASSRAGTGQSETQYF.

The sample holds a few counts of this clone. V usage is TRBV9 and J usage is TRBJ1-5, with D unclear. The germline V gene encodes CDR1 SGDLS and CDR2 YYNGEE. The CDR3 runs to 14 residues. V lost 3 bases, J lost 3 bases, and 10 bases lay in between. CDR3 sequence reads: CASSAGSINQPQHF. CDR3 sequence (DNA): TGTGCCAGCAGCGCCGGGAGTATCAATCAGCCCCAGCATTTT.

This clone was seen only a few times. Sequence at one end of the junction differs from germline and may be a read error. The CDR3 nucleotides read TGCAGCGCTGAACCCCGGGTGGGTAGCCGACGCCAAGAGACCCAGTACTTC. It encodes CSAEPRVGSRRQETQYF. The rearrangement joins TRBV29-1 to TRBJ2-5; the D is unclear. Germline V gene sequence: CDR1 SQVTM, CDR2 ANQGSEA. The CDR3 sequence is 17 residues long. Filled out from reference TRBV29-1 and TRBJ2-5, the complete variable domain reads SAVISQKPSRDICQRGTSLTIQCQVDSQVTMMFWYRQQPGQSLTLIATANQGSEATYESGFVIDKFPISRPNLTFSTLTVSNMSPEDSSIYLCSAEPRVGSRRQETQYFGPGTRLLVL.

In this sample, this clone turned up a few times. The gene calls are TRBV18 and TRBJ2-5; D is possibly TRBD1 or TRBD2 (5 bases each). Trimming took 8 bases from V and 9 from J, leaving 13 bases between them. Germline-derived CDR1 and CDR2 are KGHSH and LQKENI. The CDR3 contains 11 residues. The CDR3, as DNA: TGTGCCAGCGGGGACGACGAGGCCCAGTACTTC. It is translated as CASGDDEAQYF. Looking up the rest from reference TRBV18 and TRBJ2-5 gives the full variable domain: NAGVMQNPRHLVRRRGQEARLRCSPMKGHSHVYWYRQLPEEGLKFMVYLQKENIIDESGMPKERFSAEFPKEGPSILRIQQVVRGDSAAYFCASGDDEAQYFGPGTRLLVL.

This chain connects TRBV28 to TRBJ2-7; the match to TRBD1 covers 9 bases. V shed 6 bases and J 2 bases; nucleotides not matched to a gene: 5. From germline, CDR1 is MDHEN and CDR2 SYDVKM. This CDR3 has 14 amino acids. The CDR3 DNA sequence: TGTGCCAGCAGATGGACAGGGGTAACCTACGAGCAGTACTTC. Translating it yields CASRWTGVTYEQYF.

The chain has TRBV10-1 and TRBJ2-7; unclear D gene. The germline V and J ends were trimmed by 8 bases and 4 bases, with 9 bases remaining between them. CDR1 and CDR2 from the germline V gene are WNHNN and SYGVQD (reference sequence). The CDR3 runs to 11 residues. In DNA, the CDR3 is TGCGCCAGCGGTACCAAGTACGAGCAGTACTTC. Translating it yields CASGTKYEQYF.

V and J are TRBV7-9 and TRBJ2-5, with TRBD1 matching over 8 bases. The germline gives CDR1 SEHNR, CDR2 FQNEAQ (reference sequence). There are 13 residues in the CDR3. J gave up 5 bases and V 3 bases, and 2 bases lay outside the gene matches. The CDR3: CASSFRTGETQYF. Here the CDR3 DNA reads TGTGCCAGCAGCTTTAGGACAGGGGAGACCCAGTACTTC.

In its sample, this clone was seen a few times. The chain employs TRBV29-1 and TRBJ2-3; D gene unclear. The germline gives CDR1 SQVTM, CDR2 ANQGSEA. The CDR3 covers 12 residues. Trimming took 4 bases from V and 4 from J, leaving 9 bases between them. The CDR3 loop is CSVAPMPDTQYF. CDR3 DNA sequence: TGCAGCGTTGCCCCTATGCCAGATACGCAGTATTTT.

The rearrangement uses TRBV25-1 and TRBJ1-2; perhaps TRBD1 as D (5 bases). CDR1 MGHDK and CDR2 SYGVNS come from the germline V gene. This CDR3 contains 13 residues. With 4 bases removed from V and 10 bases from J, the gap between germline ends came to 16 bases. CDR3 amino acids: CASSAASGRLYTF. Here the CDR3 DNA reads TGTGCCAGCAGTGCCGCCTCGGGGCGACTCTACACCTTC.

V gene TRBV2 combines with J gene TRBJ2-7; 12 positions agree with TRBD1. Trimming at V came to 7 bases and at J to 6 bases, leaving 7 bases not matched to a gene. The CDR3 has 14 residues. Germline V gene data show CDR1 as SNHLY and CDR2 as FYNNEI. CDR3 protein: CASIRDRGRSEQYF. CDR3 sequence (DNA): TGTGCCAGCATCCGGGACAGGGGGCGAAGCGAGCAGTACTTC.

The J gene is TRBJ2-7, the V gene TRBV9, with D perhaps matching TRBD1 (5 bases). V was shortened by 1 base and J by 0 bases, with 11 bases between the two germline ends. The CDR3 spans 15 residues. Per germline, CDR1 SGDLS and CDR2 YYNGEE. CDR3 nucleotides: TGTGCCAGCAGCGTATCAACAGGTAGCTCCTACGAGCAGTACTTC. This codes for CASSVSTGSSYEQYF. The whole variable domain, filled in from reference TRBV9 and TRBJ2-7, reads DSGVTQTPKHLITATGQRVTLRCSPRSGDLSVYWYQQSLDQGLQFLIQYYNGEERAKGNILERFSAQQFPDLHSELNLSSLELGDSALYFCASSVSTGSSYEQYFGPGTRLTVT.

This clone appeared a few times. CDR3 nucleotides: TGTGCCAGCAGTTTAATTCTAGCTGCCGGGGAGCTGTTTTTT. Translated: CASSLILAAGELFF. The chain recombines TRBV28 with TRBJ2-2; D is possibly TRBD2 (5 bases). CDR3 length equals 14 residues. Trimming cost V 2 bases and J 6 bases, with 10 bases left between them. CDR1 is MDHEN and CDR2 is SYDVKM in the germline V gene.

A few counts support this clone. The chain links TRBV27 to TRBJ2-3; 8 bases map to TRBD1. V lost 5 bases to trimming and J lost 2 bases; unmatched junction nucleotides: 6. The CDR3 consists of 15 residues. Germline CDR1 and CDR2: MNHEY and SMNVEV (reference sequence). The chain's CDR3 is CASSRTGWSTDTQYF. CDR3 bases: TGTGCCAGCAGTAGGACAGGGTGGTCCACAGATACGCAGTATTTT.

This clone was observed a few times. This sequence joins TRBV7-2 and TRBJ2-4, with 8 bases that match TRBD1. The CDR3 is 16 residues long. The ends lost 5 bases at V and 6 bases at J; junction bases unmatched: 12. Germline assignment: CDR1 SGHTA and CDR2 FQGNSA. The CDR3, as DNA: TGTGCCAGCAGCCTCCGGCAGGGGGCAGCAGGAAACATTCAGTACTTC. Its translation is CASSLRQGAAGNIQYF. The entire variable domain, with the rest obtained from reference TRBV7-2 and TRBJ2-4, is as follows: GAGVSQSPSNKVTEKGKDVELRCDPISGHTALYWYRQSLGQGLEFLIYFQGNSAPDKSGLPSDRFSAERTGGSVSTLTIQRTQQEDSAVYLCASSLRQGAAGNIQYFGAGTRLSVL.

V and J are TRBV5-1 and TRBJ2-3; tentatively, D is TRBD1 or TRBD2 (5 bases each). V lost 3 bases and J 0 bases, leaving 14 bases between the germline ends. Germline V lookup: CDR1 SGHRS, CDR2 YFSETQ. The CDR3 covers 16 residues. CDR3 loop: CASSWGTDTSTDTQYF. The CDR3 nucleotides are TGCGCCAGCAGCTGGGGGACGGATACTAGCACAGATACGCAGTATTTT.

This clone was detected a few times. V gene TRBV19 combines with J gene TRBJ2-7; TRBD1 matches 7 bases. The CDR3 has 15 amino acids. Germline CDR1 and CDR2: LNHDA and SQIVND (reference sequence). After removal of 4 bases from V and 4 bases from J, the junction contained 10 bases not matched to a gene. The CDR3 DNA is TGTGCCAGTAGTAGCACTTACAGGGGTATGTACGAGCAGTACTTC. Translated, it gives CASSSTYRGMYEQYF. Together with reference TRBV19 and TRBJ2-7, the CDR3 gives the full variable domain: DGGITQSPKYLFRKEGQNVTLSCEQNLNHDAMYWYRQDPGQGLRLIYYSQIVNDFQKGDIAEGYSVSREKKESFPLTVTSAQKNPTAFYLCASSSTYRGMYEQYFGPGTRLTVT.

This clone was seen more than once but under ten times. The J gene is TRBJ2-7, the V gene TRBV2, with D hard to call. CDR1 is SNHLY, CDR2 FYNNEI, per germline. The length of the CDR3 is 13 residues. V lost 2 bases to trimming and J lost 3 bases, with 8 bases between them. The CDR3: CASSEFMDYEQYF. The CDR3 DNA is TGTGCCAGCAGTGAATTCATGGACTACGAGCAGTACTTC.

In its sample, this clone was seen many times. The chain is built from TRBV4-3 and TRBJ2-1, with a tentative D call TRBD1 (6 bases). Trimming took 0 bases from V and 9 from J, leaving 12 bases between them. The CDR3 sequence is 14 residues long. Per germline, CDR1 LGHNA and CDR2 YSLEER. The chain's CDR3 is CASSQDQGRTEQFF. CDR3 in DNA: TGCGCCAGCAGCCAAGATCAGGGGAGAACTGAGCAGTTCTTC.